This TCR beta chain derives from a study of OX40 agonist ivuxolimab in advanced cancers. Study overall: While on treatment, patients had intravenous ivuxolimab at 0.01 to 10 mg/kg every 2 weeks.

On this clone: Its target is not known.

From germline, CDR1 is LNHDA and CDR2 SQIVND (reference sequence). V lost 4 bases, J lost 8 bases, and 11 bases lay in between. The CDR3 has 12 residues. Study-wide results and limits: More expanded clones were found, on average, in CD8+ than in CD4+ T cells.

The data were produced by immunoSEQ multiplex PCR, yet TCRdb's version contains in-frame clones alone and is incomplete. The sample holds around 86,000 clones, about nine tenths seen once. V is TRBV19 and J is TRBJ1-2; perhaps TRBD1 as D (5 bases). The sample in question was CD4+ or CD8+ T cells sorted from blood, obtained in a trial of the OX40 agonist ivuxolimab. This sequence was found in an adult with an advanced solid tumor such as melanoma, head and neck, liver or kidney cancer. The chain's CDR3 is CASSSRALGYTF. CDR3 bases: TGTGCCAGTAGTAGCAGGGCCCTCGGCTACACCTTC.